By sample share, the clone carrying this T cell receptor (beta chain) is medium-sized. CDR1 is DFQATT, CDR2 SNEGSKA, per germline (reference sequence). Trimming took 6 bases from V and 2 from J, leaving 7 bases between them. CDR3 size: 11 residues. This sample stems from a study of CDR3 diversity in severe acne. TCRdb reanalysed the PCR reads using MiXCR and keeps one entry per CDR3 protein. The data contain about 85,000 distinct CDR3 sequences, approximately 52% of them seen just once; the ten biggest clones take up roughly a tenth. The chain links TRBV20-1 to TRBJ2-5; D unclear. This receptor was obtained from a male donor in good health, serving as a control. Sequenced material: blood. CDR3 bases: TGCAGTGCGAGCGTTCAAGAGACCCAGTACTTC. Its protein is CSASVQETQYF.